The 27 T cell receptor beta chains presented below share a single source sample, sequenced in a study of beta chain features in type 1 diabetes. Isolated RNA was reverse transcribed in full, so expressed TCRB transcripts were sequenced. TCRdb's table, derived via immunoSEQ multiplex PCR, lists solely in-frame clones and lacks some. The sample contains around 250,000 clones, around a quarter of which appear only once. The specimen was central memory CD4+ T cells from blood. These TCRs come from a man in his thirties or forties in good health.

The CDR3 nucleotides are TGTGCCAGCAGCTTCGGAGGGACAAACACTGAAGCTTTCTTT. It translates to CASSFGGTNTEAFF. The chain is built from TRBV7-9 and TRBJ1-1, with D tentatively TRBD1 (6 bases). The CDR3 spans 14 residues. V dropped 3 bases and J dropped 2 bases, with 10 bases sitting between them. Germline CDR1 reads SEHNR; CDR2 reads FQNEAQ (reference sequence).

This clone was counted between two and nine times. With a far larger clone one base away, a read error is the likely cause. The V and J genes are TRBV11-2 and TRBJ2-1; 7 bases map to TRBD2. The CDR3 is 17 amino acids. The germline gives CDR1 SGHAT, CDR2 FQNNGV. Germline trimming cut 5 bases from V and 0 bases from J; bases unmatched to any gene: 10. The CDR3 DNA sequence: TGTGCCAGCAGCGCGTCCATGGGCGGGGGCTCCTACAATGAGCAGTTCTTC. As protein: CASSASMGGGSYNEQFF.

The chain joins TRBV30 to TRBJ1-5; no clear D gene. CDR1 is GTSNPN, CDR2 SVGIG, per germline (reference sequence). Trimming shortened V by 3 bases and J by 2 bases, and 5 bases separated the two germline ends. This CDR3 spans 12 amino acids. CDR3 DNA sequence: TGTGCCTGGAGGAGGGGCAATCAGCCCCAGCATTTT. Its protein is CAWRRGNQPQHF.

This clone came up a few times. The chain has TRBV7-7 and TRBJ2-2; 8 bases map to TRBD1. The trim removed 5 bases at V and 6 bases at J, leaving 8 bases unmatched. Germline V lookup: CDR1 SSHAT, CDR2 FNYEAQ (reference sequence). The CDR3 has 15 residues. The DNA for the CDR3 is TGTGCCAGCAGCGCTGACAGGGGAAACGCCGGGGAGCTGTTTTTT. Translation: CASSADRGNAGELFF.

The rearrangement uses TRBV7-2 and TRBJ2-1; TRBD2 is a possible D gene (5 bases). Germline CDR1 reads SGHTA; CDR2 reads FQGNSA. The length of the CDR3 is 12 residues. The V end was cut by 5 bases, the J end by 7 bases, with 9 bases between. The CDR3 region has the DNA TGTGCCAGCAGCCCGACGGGAAATGAGCAGTTCTTC. Translating gives CASSPTGNEQFF. The variable domain in full, completed from reference TRBV7-2 and TRBJ2-1, reads GAGVSQSPSNKVTEKGKDVELRCDPISGHTALYWYRQSLGQGLEFLIYFQGNSAPDKSGLPSDRFSAERTGGSVSTLTIQRTQQEDSAVYLCASSPTGNEQFFGPGTRLTVL.

This clone was counted a few times. V and J are TRBV6-5 and TRBJ2-1, with no clear D. V was pared by 4 bases and J by 0 bases, with 10 bases between. The CDR3 has 15 amino acids. Germline V lookup: CDR1 MNHEY, CDR2 SVGAGI. In DNA form, the CDR3 reads TGTGCCAGCAGTTCGGCAGGAAGCTCCTACAATGAGCAGTTCTTC. Protein product: CASSSAGSSYNEQFF.

The chain carries TRBV6-5 and TRBJ1-1; a possible D gene is TRBD1 (6 bases). Germline V gene data show CDR1 as MNHEY and CDR2 as SVGAGI. Trimming pared 6 bases from V and 0 bases from J, leaving 8 bases between. The CDR3 sequence is 13 residues long. Here the CDR3 reads CASRDRMNTEAFF. CDR3 nucleotide sequence: TGTGCCAGCAGGGACAGAATGAACACTGAAGCTTTCTTT.

This clone was seen a few times. CDR3: CASSPRGDEQFF. The CDR3 DNA reads TGTGCCAGCAGCCCCCGCGGTGATGAGCAGTTCTTC. The J gene is TRBJ2-1, the V gene TRBV11-1; D not resolved. The V end was cut by 5 bases, the J end by 8 bases, with 10 bases between. This CDR3 has 12 amino acids. In germline, CDR1 is SGHAT, CDR2 FQDESV (reference sequence).

J is TRBJ2-1 and V is TRBV30; 7 bases map to TRBD2. In germline, CDR1 is GTSNPN, CDR2 SVGIG (reference sequence). V shed 8 bases, J shed 9 bases, and the junction held 16 bases outside the gene matches. The CDR3 length is 14 residues. The CDR3 spells CALTLSGTLGEQFF. As DNA, the CDR3 is TGTGCCCTTACCCTCAGCGGGACTTTGGGTGAGCAGTTCTTC.

The chain recombines TRBV7-2 with TRBJ2-7, with 8 bases aligning to TRBD2. V gave up 2 bases and J gave up 4 bases; unmatched junction bases: 4. The length of the CDR3 is 14 residues. In germline, CDR1 is SGHTA, CDR2 FQGNSA. The CDR3 here is CASSLRLAGYEQYF. In DNA, the CDR3 is TGTGCCAGCAGCTTAAGGCTAGCGGGTTACGAGCAGTACTTC.

This sequence joins TRBV29-1 and TRBJ2-2; no clear D gene. Trimming stripped 6 bases from V and 2 bases from J, with 10 bases between. CDR3 size: 13 residues. Germline loops: CDR1 SQVTM, CDR2 ANQGSEA. CDR3 region: CSVNPSNTGELFF. Written as DNA, the CDR3 is TGCAGCGTCAATCCCTCTAACACCGGGGAGCTGTTTTTT.

The sample holds many counts of this clone. The chain has TRBV30 and TRBJ2-3; maybe TRBD2 (6 bases). The CDR3 has 14 amino acids. In germline, CDR1 is GTSNPN, CDR2 SVGIG (reference sequence). The V gene lost 4 bases and the J gene lost 0 bases, with 11 bases spanning the gap. Here the CDR3 DNA reads TGTGCCTGGACCTCGGGGACTAGCACAGATACGCAGTATTTT. It is translated as CAWTSGTSTDTQYF.

Worth noting for this clone: The sample holds other DNA sequences that translate to the same CDR3. This chain connects TRBV28 to TRBJ2-7, with 7 positions matching TRBD2. CDR1 is MDHEN, CDR2 SYDVKM, per germline. CDR3 length: 14 amino acids. The J segment lost 2 bases and the V segment lost 3 bases, leaving 4 bases of the junction unmatched. DNA for the CDR3: TGTGCCAGCAGTTTGGGGGAGGGAGCCTACGAGCAGTACTTC. It translates to CASSLGEGAYEQYF.

This clone appeared a few times. The J gene is TRBJ2-3, the V gene TRBV29-1; perhaps TRBD2 as D (5 bases). This CDR3 has 11 amino acids. Germline V gene sequence: CDR1 SQVTM, CDR2 ANQGSEA. Trimming cost V 7 bases and J 6 bases, with 11 bases left between them. The CDR3 region is CSGLPGDTQYF. The CDR3 bases are TGCAGCGGCCTCCCGGGGGATACGCAGTATTTT.

This clone showed up just a few times. One base away lies a much larger clone, so this may be a sequencing read error. The chain links TRBV14 to TRBJ1-1; TRBD1 might be the D (5 bases). The CDR3 is 13 residues long. CDR1 and CDR2 (germline): SGHDN, FVKESK. The CDR3 DNA reads TGTTCCAGCAGCCGGGACGGGAACACTGAAGCTTTCTTT. Translation gives CSSSRDGNTEAFF.

This chain joins TRBV6-1 and TRBJ2-5; maybe TRBD2 (6 bases). Germline values: CDR1 MNHNS, CDR2 SASEGT. The germline V and J ends were trimmed by 8 bases and 1 base, with 17 bases remaining between them. The length of the CDR3 is 15 residues. Here the CDR3 reads CASLASLLFQETQYF. The CDR3 nucleotides read TGTGCCAGCCTAGCGTCCCTACTTTTCCAAGAGACCCAGTACTTC.

The count of this clone is one. The chain uses TRBV19 and TRBJ2-1; the match to TRBD2 covers 8 bases. There are 15 residues in the CDR3. Trimming took 5 bases from V and 6 from J; bases not matched to a gene: 9. Germline values: CDR1 LNHDA, CDR2 SQIVND (reference sequence). CDR3 sequence: CASSSPSGGFNEQFF. The CDR3 DNA is TGTGCCAGTAGTTCCCCAAGCGGGGGCTTCAATGAGCAGTTCTTC.

The rearrangement links TRBV9 to TRBJ1-3, with D possibly matching TRBD1 (5 bases). Germline V CDR1 and CDR2: SGDLS, YYNGEE. This CDR3 contains 14 residues. V dropped 5 bases and J dropped 2 bases, with 11 bases sitting between them. The DNA of the CDR3 is TGTGCCAGCAGAGCAGGGTCTACTGGAAACACCATATATTTT. Protein: CASRAGSTGNTIYF.

This clone has a count of ten or more. The chain has TRBV5-6 and TRBJ2-1, with a possible D match to TRBD1 (6 bases). The V end lost 4 bases, the J end lost 10 bases, and 18 bases lay between the germline ends. CDR1 and CDR2 from the germline V gene are SGHDT and YYEEEE. The CDR3 is 14 residues long. CDR3 DNA sequence: TGTGCCAGCAGCGACAGTGGGACACTGCAGGAGCAGTTCTTC. Protein product: CASSDSGTLQEQFF.

Of note for this clone: A far larger clone is one nucleotide away, so this likely arose from a read error. Distinct nucleotide sequences in the sample also encode this CDR3. This chain joins TRBV6-6 and TRBJ1-4; 12 bases are shared with TRBD1. Germline CDR1 is MNHNY and CDR2 is SVGAGI (reference sequence). This CDR3 has 14 amino acids. Trimming at V came to 7 bases and at J to 8 bases, leaving 5 bases not matched to a gene. CDR3 DNA: TGTGCCAGCACGAAGGGACAGGGGGCGGAAAAACTGTTTTTT. The encoded protein is CASTKGQGAEKLFF.

V is TRBV11-2 and J is TRBJ2-2; no firm D call. V lost 0 bases and J 7 bases, leaving 6 bases between the germline ends. The CDR3 is made up of 13 amino acids. Germline CDR1 reads SGHAT; CDR2 reads FQNNGV. In DNA, the CDR3 is TGTGCCAGCAGCTTAGATCAAGTCGGGGAGCTGTTTTTT. As protein: CASSLDQVGELFF.

This clone was seen a few times. J is TRBJ2-1 and V is TRBV4-3; D is perhaps TRBD2 (6 bases). From germline, CDR1 is LGHNA and CDR2 YSLEER. CDR3 length: 16 residues. V was cut by 0 bases and J by 2 bases, with 11 bases left in between. CDR3 in amino acids: CASSQDAGRPYNEQFF. DNA of the CDR3: TGCGCCAGCAGCCAAGACGCCGGGAGACCCTACAATGAGCAGTTCTTC.

The chain has TRBV14 and TRBJ2-7, with TRBD2 matching 10 bases. This CDR3 spans 16 amino acids. After removal of 2 bases from V and 4 bases from J, the junction contained 8 bases not matched to a gene. Germline-derived CDR1 and CDR2 are SGHDN and FVKESK. CDR3 nucleotides: TGTGCCAGCAGCCAACTAGCGGGAGTTGGGGGATACGAGCAGTACTTC. Residues: CASSQLAGVGGYEQYF.

This clone was detected only a few times. The chain joins TRBV10-3 to TRBJ1-6, with unresolved D. CDR3 length equals 11 residues. Looked up from germline, CDR1 is ENHRY and CDR2 is SYGVKD. Between the trimmed V and J ends, which lost 3 bases and 8 bases, there was a span of 2 bases. DNA for the CDR3: TGTGCCATCAGTGATCATTCACCCCTCCACTTT. Its translation is CAISDHSPLHF.

This clone was seen many times. V usage is TRBV28 and J usage is TRBJ2-1, with TRBD2 matching 8 bases. The CDR3 length is 15 residues. V lost 1 base and J lost 4; bases outside the gene matches: 3. Germline lookup yields CDR1 MDHEN and CDR2 SYDVKM. For the CDR3, the DNA is TGTGCCAGCAGTTTATATCTAGCGGGTTACAATGAGCAGTTCTTC. Encoded protein: CASSLYLAGYNEQFF.

This clone was seen more than once but under ten times. This chain connects TRBV5-6 to TRBJ1-2; possible D gene TRBD1, 6 bases. V was clipped by 1 base and J by 5 bases, with 18 bases between them. CDR1 and CDR2 from the germline V gene are SGHDT and YYEEEE. The CDR3 is 16 residues long. Written as DNA, the CDR3 is TGTGCCAGCAGCTTGATGTGGGACACCGGCGGGTATGGCTACACCTTC. It is translated as CASSLMWDTGGYGYTF.

This clone was counted a few times. Other DNA sequences in the sample encode the same CDR3. The rearrangement links TRBV29-1 to TRBJ1-1, with D maybe TRBD1 (5 bases). The CDR3 consists of 13 residues. In germline, CDR1 is SQVTM, CDR2 ANQGSEA. Trimming stripped 5 bases from V and 0 bases from J, with 10 bases between. The CDR3 DNA reads as TGCAGCGTTTCGACAGCTATGAACACTGAAGCTTTCTTT. Its protein product is CSVSTAMNTEAFF.